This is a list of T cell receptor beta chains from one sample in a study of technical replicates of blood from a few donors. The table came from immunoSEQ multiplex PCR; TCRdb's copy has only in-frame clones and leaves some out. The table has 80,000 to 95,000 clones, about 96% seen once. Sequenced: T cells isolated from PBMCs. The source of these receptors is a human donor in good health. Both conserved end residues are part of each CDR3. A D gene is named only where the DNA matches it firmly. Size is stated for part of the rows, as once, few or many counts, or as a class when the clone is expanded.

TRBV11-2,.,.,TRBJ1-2,CASSLARLNYGYTF,TGTGCCAGCAGCTTAGCGCGGTTAAACTATGGCTACACCTTC
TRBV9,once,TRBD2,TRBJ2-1,CASSGLAGEAEQFF,TGTGCCAGCAGTGGACTAGCGGGAGAGGCTGAGCAGTTCTTC
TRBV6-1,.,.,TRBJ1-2,CASSELGGDYGYTF,TGTGCCAGCAGTGAATTAGGAGGGGACTATGGCTACACCTTC
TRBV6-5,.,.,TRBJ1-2,CASSKATGYGYTF,TGTGCCAGCAGTAAAGCGACAGGCTATGGCTACACCTTC
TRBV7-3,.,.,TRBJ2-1,CASSSQGYRDNEQFF,TGTGCCAGCAGCTCCCAGGGATATCGGGACAATGAGCAGTTCTTC
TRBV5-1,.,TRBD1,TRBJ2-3,CASSAIGTGVPDTQYF,TGCGCCAGCAGCGCTATCGGGACAGGGGTTCCAGATACGCAGTATTTT
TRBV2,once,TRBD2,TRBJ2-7,CASSEGAGGVYEQYF,TGTGCCAGCAGTGAAGGGGCGGGAGGAGTGTACGAGCAGTACTTC
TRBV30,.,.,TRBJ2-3,CAWYSGNTDTQYF,TGTGCCTGGTATAGCGGAAACACAGATACGCAGTATTTT
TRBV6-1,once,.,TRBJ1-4,CASSDGHSANEKLFF,TGTGCCAGCAGTGATGGACATTCGGCTAATGAAAAACTGTTTTTT
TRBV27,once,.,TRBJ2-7,CASSLSRSYEQYF,TGTGCCAGCAGTTTATCCAGATCCTACGAGCAGTACTTC
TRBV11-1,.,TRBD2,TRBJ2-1,CASSFLGGRDEQFF,TGTGCCAGCAGCTTTCTTGGCGGGAGGGATGAGCAGTTCTTC
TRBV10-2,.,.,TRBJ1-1,CASSEAGGQAKDFF,TGCGCCAGCAGTGAGGCTGGGGGCCAAGCAAAGGATTTCTTT
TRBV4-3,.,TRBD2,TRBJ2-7,CASSQLAGTYEQYF,TGCGCCAGCAGCCAACTAGCGGGAACCTACGAGCAGTACTTC
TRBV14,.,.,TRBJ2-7,CASSQAGGIRQYF,TGTGCCAGCAGCCAAGCCGGGGGAATCCGACAGTACTTC
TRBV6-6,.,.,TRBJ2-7,CASSKGGSPSYEQYF,TGTGCCAGCAGCAAAGGGGGATCCCCCTCCTACGAGCAGTACTTC
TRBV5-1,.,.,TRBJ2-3,CASSLVFKGDTQYF,TGCGCCAGCAGCTTGGTATTTAAGGGGGATACGCAGTATTTT
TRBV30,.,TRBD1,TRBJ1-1,CAWSNGQGLNTEAFF,TGTGCCTGGAGTAACGGACAGGGACTAAATACTGAAGCTTTCTTT
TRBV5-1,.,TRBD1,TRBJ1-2,CASSLDSDRGRYGGYTF,TGCGCCAGCAGCTTGGATTCCGACAGGGGGCGGTACGGTGGCTACACCTTC
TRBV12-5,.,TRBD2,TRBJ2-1,CASGLVQLSPLAESYNEQFF,TGTGCTAGTGGTTTGGTACAATTGTCCCCACTAGCGGAGTCCTACAATGAGCAGTTCTTC
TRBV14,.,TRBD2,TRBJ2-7,CASSYGLAGGYEQYF,TGTGCCAGCAGCTACGGACTAGCGGGAGGATACGAGCAGTACTTC
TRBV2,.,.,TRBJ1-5,CASSVTEYQPQHF,TGTGCCAGCAGTGTTACTGAATATCAGCCCCAGCATTTT
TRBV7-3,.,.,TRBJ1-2,CASSLSTGLKYGYTF,TGTGCCAGCAGCTTAAGTACAGGGTTGAAATATGGCTACACCTTC
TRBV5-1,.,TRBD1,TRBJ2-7,CASSSPEATGFYEQYF,TGCGCCAGCAGCTCGCCGGAAGCGACAGGGTTCTACGAGCAGTACTTC
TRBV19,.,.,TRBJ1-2,CASSTSPRGGYGYTF,TGTGCCAGTAGTACATCCCCTAGAGGGGGCTATGGCTACACCTTC
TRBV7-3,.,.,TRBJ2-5,CASSWGTPETQYF,TGTGCCAGCAGCTGGGGGACTCCAGAGACCCAGTACTTC
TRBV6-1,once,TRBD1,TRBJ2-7,CASSVRTGGYEQYF,TGTGCCAGCAGTGTCCGGACAGGGGGCTACGAGCAGTACTTC
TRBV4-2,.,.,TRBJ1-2,CASSQSRESQSVYGYTF,TGTGCCAGCAGCCAATCCCGTGAGTCCCAATCGGTCTATGGCTACACCTTC
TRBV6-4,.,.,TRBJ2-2,CASSETEEATGELFF,TGTGCCAGCAGTGAGACTGAGGAGGCCACCGGGGAGCTGTTTTTT
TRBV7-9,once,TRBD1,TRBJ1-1,CASSLRGQILEAFF,TGTGCCAGCAGCTTAAGGGGACAGATTCTTGAAGCTTTCTTT
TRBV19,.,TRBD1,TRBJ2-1,CASSLTGDFRANEQFF,TGTGCCAGTAGTCTTACAGGGGATTTCCGAGCCAATGAGCAGTTCTTC
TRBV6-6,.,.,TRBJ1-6,CASSSIRVLDSPLHF,TGTGCCAGCAGTTCTATCAGGGTTCTTGATTCACCCCTCCACTTT
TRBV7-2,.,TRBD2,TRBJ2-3,CASSLGWTSGSSDTQYF,TGTGCCAGCAGCTTAGGTTGGACTAGCGGGAGTTCAGATACGCAGTATTTT
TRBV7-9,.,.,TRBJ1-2,CASSQEVYGYTF,TGTGCCAGCAGCCAAGAGGTTTACGGCTACACCTTC
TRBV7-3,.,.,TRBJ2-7,CASSLSPGATYEQYF,TGTGCCAGCAGCTTGTCGCCAGGGGCGACCTACGAGCAGTACTTC
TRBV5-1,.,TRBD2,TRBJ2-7,CASSPPSGSAHEQYF,TGCGCCAGCAGCCCCCCCAGCGGGAGTGCCCACGAGCAGTACTTC
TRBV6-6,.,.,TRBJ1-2,CASSFTGGYTF,TGTGCCAGCAGTTTCACGGGTGGCTACACCTTC
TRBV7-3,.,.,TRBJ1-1,CASSPRVQGWTEAFF,TGTGCCAGCAGCCCTAGGGTCCAGGGGTGGACTGAAGCTTTCTTT
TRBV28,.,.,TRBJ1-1,CASRGLMNTEAFF,TGTGCCAGCAGAGGACTAATGAACACTGAAGCTTTCTTT
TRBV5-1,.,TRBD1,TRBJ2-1,CASSLMGQGFSEQFF,TGCGCCAGCAGCTTGATGGGACAGGGCTTTTCTGAGCAGTTCTTC
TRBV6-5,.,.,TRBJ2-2,CASSYSSGEYTGELFF,TGTGCCAGCAGTTACTCCTCTGGAGAGTACACCGGGGAGCTGTTTTTT
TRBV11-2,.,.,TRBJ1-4,CASSLEGVGEKLFF,TGTGCCAGCAGCTTAGAAGGGGTTGGGGAAAAACTGTTTTTT
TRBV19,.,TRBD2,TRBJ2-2,CASSIVLTSGVTGELFF,TGTGCCAGTAGTATCGTTTTGACTAGCGGGGTAACCGGGGAGCTGTTTTTT
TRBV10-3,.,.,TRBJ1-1,CAISPNGGGSTEAFF,TGTGCCATCAGTCCCAACGGGGGCGGGAGCACTGAAGCTTTCTTT
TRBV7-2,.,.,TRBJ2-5,CASSLVSGWETQYF,TGTGCCAGCAGCTTAGTTTCGGGTTGGGAGACCCAGTACTTC
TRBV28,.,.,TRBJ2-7,CASSKTGYGSYEQYF,TGTGCCAGCAGCAAAACAGGGTACGGATCCTACGAGCAGTACTTC
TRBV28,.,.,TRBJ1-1,CASSLHGRGEAFF,TGTGCCAGCAGTTTACACGGACGGGGTGAAGCTTTCTTT
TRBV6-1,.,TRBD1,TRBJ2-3,CASSPGTGYTDTQYF,TGTGCCAGCAGCCCAGGGACAGGGTATACAGATACGCAGTATTTT
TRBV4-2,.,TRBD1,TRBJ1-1,CASSQEDFGQVNTEAFF,TGTGCCAGCAGCCAAGAAGATTTTGGACAGGTGAACACTGAAGCTTTCTTT
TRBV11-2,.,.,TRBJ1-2,CASSSIYGYTF,TGTGCCAGCAGCTCCATTTATGGCTACACCTTC
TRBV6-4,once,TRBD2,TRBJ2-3,CASTVGTSGLKTTDTQYF,TGTGCCAGCACCGTTGGGACTAGCGGACTAAAAACAACAGATACGCAGTATTTT